Sequencing of this TCR beta chain was carried out in a study of cytomegalovirus exposure and HLA in healthy donors. Both 60 Vbeta primers and 13 Jbeta primers went into the PCR. The table came from immunoSEQ multiplex PCR; TCRdb's copy has only in-frame clones and leaves some out. This sample contains tens of thousands of clones. Germline V lookup: CDR1 SGHTA, CDR2 FQGNSA. Losses at the gene ends were 7 bases for V and 1 base for J; bases not matched to a gene: 8. The CDR3 has 16 residues. The TCR was taken from a man aged 25 to 45 in good health and CMV-seronegative. The chain links TRBV7-2 to TRBJ2-5; 11 bases map to TRBD2. The sequencing input was PBMCs. Here the CDR3 reads CASIYLAGGTQETQYF. The CDR3, as DNA: TGTGCCAGCATCTACCTAGCGGGAGGAACCCAAGAGACCCAGTACTTC.